This TCR beta chain was documented in a study of CD8 T cells in Susac syndrome. The CDR3 length is 14 residues. CDR1 and CDR2 (germline): DFQATT, SNEGSKA (reference sequence). Trimming left V 6 bases short and J 4 bases short, with 18 bases between. As for this clonotype: The antigen is undetermined.

The T cells that were sequenced for TCR beta were CD8+ and CD4+ cells from blood. Study-wide results and limits: The study recognized that its TCR sequencing and HLA analysis covered a relatively small number of individuals.

Reverse transcription of about 0.45 to 1 ug RNA was performed with random hexamers. Across 54 Vbeta and 13 Jbeta, TCR beta CDR3 was amplified with immunoSEQ multiplex PCR. One entry per CDR3 protein results from TCRdb running MiXCR on the immunoSEQ multiplex PCR reads. The sample includes roughly 200,000 distinct CDR3 sequences, 85% to 95% of them seen just once. The V and J genes are TRBV20-1 and TRBJ2-5, with D possibly TRBD2 on 7 matching bases. This sequence was found in a human donor in good health. Material: CD4+ T cells from PBMCs. This chain's CDR3 is CSARTRGGVETQYF. Here the CDR3 DNA reads TGCAGTGCCCGGACTAGGGGGGGTGTAGAGACCCAGTACTTC.